Listed below are T cell receptor beta chains from one sample, sequenced in a study of cytomegalovirus exposure and HLA in healthy donors. Profiled with immunoSEQ multiplex PCR; TCRdb holds only in-frame clones, not every one. The sample has about 190,000 clones, about three quarters seen once. The specimen sequenced was PBMCs. These receptors were taken from a woman aged 40 to 55 in good health and CMV-seronegative. Each CDR3 is given with its conserved first and last residue. The D gene is left open where the match is weak. Part of the rows lack a size; the others show once, few, many or a class for expanded clones.

CDR3aa: CASSQSSYGQARRGYTF
CDR3nt: TGTGCCAGCAGCCAATCGTCGTATGGCCAGGCCCGTCGTGGCTACACCTTC
v_gene: TRBV16
d_gene: -
abundance: -
j_gene: TRBJ1-2

CDR3aa: CASSTSGSPNEKLFF
CDR3nt: TGTGCCAGCAGCACTTCAGGGTCCCCTAATGAAAAACTGTTTTTT
v_gene: TRBV9
d_gene: -
abundance: -
j_gene: TRBJ1-4

CDR3aa: CASSLGQGAGQPQHF
CDR3nt: TGTGCCAGCAGCCTCGGACAGGGGGCAGGCCAGCCCCAGCATTTT
v_gene: TRBV7-2
d_gene: TRBD1
abundance: -
j_gene: TRBJ1-5

CDR3aa: CSVTGQLNTEAFF
CDR3nt: TGCAGCGTTACGGGACAGCTGAACACTGAAGCTTTCTTT
v_gene: TRBV29-1
d_gene: TRBD1
abundance: -
j_gene: TRBJ1-1

CDR3aa: CASSLSGISGNTIYF
CDR3nt: TGTGCCAGCAGCTTAAGCGGGATCTCTGGAAACACCATATATTTT
v_gene: TRBV7-3
d_gene: -
abundance: -
j_gene: TRBJ1-3

CDR3aa: CASSVGLAETITDTQYF
CDR3nt: TGTGCCAGCAGTGTGGGACTAGCGGAAACGATCACAGATACGCAGTATTTT
v_gene: TRBV2
d_gene: TRBD2
abundance: few
j_gene: TRBJ2-3

CDR3aa: CASSSSSLAGRDNEQFF
CDR3nt: TGTGCCAGCAGTTCCTCCTCACTAGCGGGACGAGACAATGAGCAGTTCTTC
v_gene: TRBV2
d_gene: TRBD2
abundance: -
j_gene: TRBJ2-1

CDR3aa: CAWGQEPYEQYF
CDR3nt: TGTGCCTGGGGACAGGAGCCCTACGAGCAGTACTTC
v_gene: TRBV30
d_gene: TRBD1
abundance: once
j_gene: TRBJ2-7

CDR3aa: CASSEVVGVNYGYTF
CDR3nt: TGTGCCAGCAGTGAAGTAGTCGGAGTAAACTATGGCTACACCTTC
v_gene: TRBV6-1
d_gene: -
abundance: -
j_gene: TRBJ1-2

CDR3aa: CASSPNGASGRAGETQYF
CDR3nt: TGTGCCAGCAGCCCCAATGGCGCTAGCGGGAGGGCCGGGGAGACCCAGTACTTC
v_gene: TRBV7-2
d_gene: TRBD2
abundance: -
j_gene: TRBJ2-5

CDR3aa: CASLGGRNTEAFF
CDR3nt: TGTGCCAGCCTAGGGGGTCGGAACACTGAAGCTTTCTTT
v_gene: TRBV18
d_gene: -
abundance: -
j_gene: TRBJ1-1

CDR3aa: CASSPGQGYTF
CDR3nt: TGTGCCAGCTCCCCAGGACAGGGCTACACCTTC
v_gene: TRBV18
d_gene: -
abundance: -
j_gene: TRBJ1-2

CDR3aa: CASSQGRSSYNEQFF
CDR3nt: TGCGCCAGCAGCCAAGGGCGGAGCTCCTACAATGAGCAGTTCTTC
v_gene: TRBV4-3
d_gene: -
abundance: -
j_gene: TRBJ2-1

CDR3aa: CATSRARTGVSGANVLTF
CDR3nt: TGTGCCACCAGCAGAGCCCGGACAGGGGTCTCTGGGGCCAACGTCCTGACTTTC
v_gene: TRBV15
d_gene: TRBD1
abundance: -
j_gene: TRBJ2-6

CDR3aa: CASSLTSGNPTDTQYF
CDR3nt: TGTGCCAGCAGCTTAACGTCAGGAAATCCCACGGATACGCAGTATTTT
v_gene: TRBV7-3
d_gene: -
abundance: -
j_gene: TRBJ2-3

CDR3aa: CASLRGLYGYTF
CDR3nt: TGTGCCAGCCTCAGGGGGCTCTATGGCTACACCTTC
v_gene: TRBV21-1
d_gene: -
abundance: -
j_gene: TRBJ1-2

CDR3aa: CASSVHGTMNTEAFF
CDR3nt: TGTGCCAGCAGCGTACACGGGACTATGAACACTGAAGCTTTCTTT
v_gene: TRBV9
d_gene: -
abundance: few
j_gene: TRBJ1-1

CDR3aa: CASSRREREAGSNEQFF
CDR3nt: TGTGCCAGCAGCCGTAGGGAGCGGGAGGCTGGTAGCAATGAGCAGTTCTTC
v_gene: TRBV7-6
d_gene: TRBD2
abundance: -
j_gene: TRBJ2-1

CDR3aa: CASSLLIRGAGNTIYF
CDR3nt: TGTGCCAGCAGCTTACTAATCAGGGGAGCCGGAAACACCATATATTTT
v_gene: TRBV5-5
d_gene: -
abundance: -
j_gene: TRBJ1-3